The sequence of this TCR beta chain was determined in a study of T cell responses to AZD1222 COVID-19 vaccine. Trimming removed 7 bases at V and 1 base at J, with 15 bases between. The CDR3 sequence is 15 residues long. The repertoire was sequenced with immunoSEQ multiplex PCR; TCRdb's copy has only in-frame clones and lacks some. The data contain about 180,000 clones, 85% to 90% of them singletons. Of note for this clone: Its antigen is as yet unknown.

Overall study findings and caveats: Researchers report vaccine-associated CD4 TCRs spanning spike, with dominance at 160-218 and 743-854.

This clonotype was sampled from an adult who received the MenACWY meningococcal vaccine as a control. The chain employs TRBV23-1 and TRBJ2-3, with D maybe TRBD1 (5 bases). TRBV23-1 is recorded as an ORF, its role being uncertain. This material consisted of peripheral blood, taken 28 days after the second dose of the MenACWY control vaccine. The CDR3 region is CASNPNDSRTDTQYF. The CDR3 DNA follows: TGCGCCAGCAACCCAAATGACAGCCGCACAGATACGCAGTATTTT.